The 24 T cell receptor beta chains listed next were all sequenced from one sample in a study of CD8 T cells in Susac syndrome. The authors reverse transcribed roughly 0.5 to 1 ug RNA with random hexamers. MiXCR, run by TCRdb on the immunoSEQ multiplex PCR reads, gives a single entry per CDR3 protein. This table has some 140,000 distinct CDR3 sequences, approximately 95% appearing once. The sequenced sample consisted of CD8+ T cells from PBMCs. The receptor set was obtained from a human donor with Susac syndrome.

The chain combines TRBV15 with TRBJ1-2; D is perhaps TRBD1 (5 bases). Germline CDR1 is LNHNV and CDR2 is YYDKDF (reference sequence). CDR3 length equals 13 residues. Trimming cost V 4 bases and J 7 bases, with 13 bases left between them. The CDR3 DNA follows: TGTGCCACCAGCACACCAGGGTACGCTGGCTACACCTTC. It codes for CATSTPGYAGYTF. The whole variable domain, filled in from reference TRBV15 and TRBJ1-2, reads DAMVIQNPRYQVTQFGKPVTLSCSQTLNHNVMYWYQQKSSQAPKLLFHYYDKDFNNEADTPDNFQSRRPNTSFCFLDIRSPGLGDTAMYLCATSTPGYAGYTFGSGTRLTVV.

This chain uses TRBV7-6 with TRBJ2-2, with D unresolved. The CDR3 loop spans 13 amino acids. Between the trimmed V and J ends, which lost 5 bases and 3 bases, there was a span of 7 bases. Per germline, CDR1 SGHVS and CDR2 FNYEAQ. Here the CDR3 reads CASSVTHTGELFF. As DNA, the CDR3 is TGTGCCAGCAGCGTGACCCACACCGGGGAGCTGTTTTTT.

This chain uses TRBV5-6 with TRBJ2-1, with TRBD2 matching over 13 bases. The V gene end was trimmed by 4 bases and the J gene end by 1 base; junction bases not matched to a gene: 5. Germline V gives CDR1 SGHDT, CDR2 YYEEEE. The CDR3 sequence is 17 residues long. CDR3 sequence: CASSGGLAGTSYNEQFF. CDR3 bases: TGTGCCAGCAGCGGGGGACTAGCGGGGACATCCTACAATGAGCAGTTCTTC.

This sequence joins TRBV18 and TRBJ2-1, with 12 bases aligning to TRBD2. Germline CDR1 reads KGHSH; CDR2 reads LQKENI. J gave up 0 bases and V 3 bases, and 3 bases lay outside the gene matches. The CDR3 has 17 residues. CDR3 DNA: TGTGCCAGCTCACCCTTGACTAGCGGGAGCTCCTACAATGAGCAGTTCTTC. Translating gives CASSPLTSGSSYNEQFF. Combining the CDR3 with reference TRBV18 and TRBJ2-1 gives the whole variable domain NAGVMQNPRHLVRRRGQEARLRCSPMKGHSHVYWYRQLPEEGLKFMVYLQKENIIDESGMPKERFSAEFPKEGPSILRIQQVVRGDSAAYFCASSPLTSGSSYNEQFFGPGTRLTVL.

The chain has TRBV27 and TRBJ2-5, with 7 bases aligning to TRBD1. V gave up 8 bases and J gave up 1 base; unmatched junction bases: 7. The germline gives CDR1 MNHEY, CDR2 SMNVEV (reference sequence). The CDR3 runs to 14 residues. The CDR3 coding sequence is TGTGCCAGCTATAAGGACAGGATCCAAGAGACCCAGTACTTC. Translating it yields CASYKDRIQETQYF.

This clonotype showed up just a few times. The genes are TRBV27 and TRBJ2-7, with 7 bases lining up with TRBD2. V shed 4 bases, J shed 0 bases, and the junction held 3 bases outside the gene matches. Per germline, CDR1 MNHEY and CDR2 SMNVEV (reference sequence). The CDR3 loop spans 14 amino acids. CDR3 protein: CASSSGGSSYEQYF. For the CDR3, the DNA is TGTGCCAGCAGTTCCGGCGGGAGCTCCTACGAGCAGTACTTC.

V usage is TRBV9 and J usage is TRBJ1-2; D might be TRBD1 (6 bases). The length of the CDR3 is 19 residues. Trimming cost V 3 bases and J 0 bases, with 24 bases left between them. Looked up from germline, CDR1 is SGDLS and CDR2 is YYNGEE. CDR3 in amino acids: CASSAEEFTGATTNYGYTF. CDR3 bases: TGTGCCAGCAGCGCCGAAGAGTTCACGGGGGCTACTACTAACTATGGCTACACCTTC. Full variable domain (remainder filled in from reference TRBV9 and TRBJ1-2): DSGVTQTPKHLITATGQRVTLRCSPRSGDLSVYWYQQSLDQGLQFLIQYYNGEERAKGNILERFSAQQFPDLHSELNLSSLELGDSALYFCASSAEEFTGATTNYGYTFGSGTRLTVV.

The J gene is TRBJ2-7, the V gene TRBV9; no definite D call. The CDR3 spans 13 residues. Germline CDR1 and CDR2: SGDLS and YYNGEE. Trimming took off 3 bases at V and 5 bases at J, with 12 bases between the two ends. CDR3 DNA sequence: TGTGCCAGCAGCGACCCCCCCTTCGACGAGCAGTACTTC. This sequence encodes CASSDPPFDEQYF.

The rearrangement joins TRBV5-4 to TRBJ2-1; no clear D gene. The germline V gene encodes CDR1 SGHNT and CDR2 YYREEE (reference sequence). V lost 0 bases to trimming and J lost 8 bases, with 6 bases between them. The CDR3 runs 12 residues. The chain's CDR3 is CASSLAGDEQFF. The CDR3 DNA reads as TGTGCCAGCAGCTTGGCCGGAGATGAGCAGTTCTTC.

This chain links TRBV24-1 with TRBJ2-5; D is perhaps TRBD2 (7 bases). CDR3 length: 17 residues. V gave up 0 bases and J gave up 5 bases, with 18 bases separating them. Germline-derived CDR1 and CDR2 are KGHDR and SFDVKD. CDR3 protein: CATSDLRGAGDEETQYF. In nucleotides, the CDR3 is TGTGCCACCAGTGATTTGCGGGGGGCAGGGGATGAGGAGACCCAGTACTTC.

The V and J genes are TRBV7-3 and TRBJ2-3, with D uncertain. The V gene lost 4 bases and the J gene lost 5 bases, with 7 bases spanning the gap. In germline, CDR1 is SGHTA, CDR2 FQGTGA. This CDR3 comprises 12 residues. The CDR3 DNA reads TGTGCCAGCAGCTCGGAACTAGATACGCAGTATTTT. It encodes CASSSELDTQYF.

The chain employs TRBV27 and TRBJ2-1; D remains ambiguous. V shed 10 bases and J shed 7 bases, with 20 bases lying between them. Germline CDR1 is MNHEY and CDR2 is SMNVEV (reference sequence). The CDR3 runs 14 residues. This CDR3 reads CATRSHERMNEQFF. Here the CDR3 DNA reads TGTGCCACCCGTTCCCATGAGCGTATGAATGAGCAGTTCTTC.

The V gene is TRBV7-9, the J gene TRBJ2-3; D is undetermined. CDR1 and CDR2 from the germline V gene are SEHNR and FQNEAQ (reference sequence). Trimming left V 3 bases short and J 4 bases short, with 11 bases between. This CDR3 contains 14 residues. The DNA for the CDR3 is TGTGCCAGCAGCTTGAAAGCTTTCGCAGATACGCAGTATTTT. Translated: CASSLKAFADTQYF.

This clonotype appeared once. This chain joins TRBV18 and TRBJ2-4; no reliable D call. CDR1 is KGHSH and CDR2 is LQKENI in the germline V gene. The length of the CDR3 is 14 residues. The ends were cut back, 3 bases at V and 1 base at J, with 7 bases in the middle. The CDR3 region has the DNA TGTGCCAGCTCACCGCCAGTCGCCAAAAACATTCAGTACTTC. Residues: CASSPPVAKNIQYF.

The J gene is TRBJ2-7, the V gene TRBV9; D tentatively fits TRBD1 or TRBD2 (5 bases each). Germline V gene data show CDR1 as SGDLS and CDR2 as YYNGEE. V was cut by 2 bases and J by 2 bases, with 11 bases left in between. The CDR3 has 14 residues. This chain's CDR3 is CASSVGTLAYEQYF. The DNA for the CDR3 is TGTGCCAGCAGCGTCGGGACCTTAGCCTACGAGCAGTACTTC. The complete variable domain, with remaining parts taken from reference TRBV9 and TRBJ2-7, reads DSGVTQTPKHLITATGQRVTLRCSPRSGDLSVYWYQQSLDQGLQFLIQYYNGEERAKGNILERFSAQQFPDLHSELNLSSLELGDSALYFCASSVGTLAYEQYFGPGTRLTVT.

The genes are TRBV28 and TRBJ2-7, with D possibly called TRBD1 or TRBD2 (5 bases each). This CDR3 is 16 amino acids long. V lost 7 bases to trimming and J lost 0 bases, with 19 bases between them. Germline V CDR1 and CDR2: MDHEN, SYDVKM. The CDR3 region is CASTLGRGLDSYEQYF. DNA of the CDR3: TGTGCCAGCACCCTTGGCCGGGGCCTAGACTCCTACGAGCAGTACTTC.

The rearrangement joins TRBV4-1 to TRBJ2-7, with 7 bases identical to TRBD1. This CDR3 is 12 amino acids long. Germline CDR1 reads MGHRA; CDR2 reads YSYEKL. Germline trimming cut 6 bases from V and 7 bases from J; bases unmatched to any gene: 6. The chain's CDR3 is CASRNYRGEQYF. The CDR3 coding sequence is TGCGCCAGCAGAAATTACAGGGGAGAGCAGTACTTC.

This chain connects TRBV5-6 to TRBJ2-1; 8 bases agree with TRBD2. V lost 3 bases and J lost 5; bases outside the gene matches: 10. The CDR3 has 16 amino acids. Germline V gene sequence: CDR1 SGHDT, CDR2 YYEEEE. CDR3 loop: CASSSLGTGGNNEQFF. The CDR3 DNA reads TGTGCCAGCAGCTCCCTCGGGACGGGGGGGAACAATGAGCAGTTCTTC.

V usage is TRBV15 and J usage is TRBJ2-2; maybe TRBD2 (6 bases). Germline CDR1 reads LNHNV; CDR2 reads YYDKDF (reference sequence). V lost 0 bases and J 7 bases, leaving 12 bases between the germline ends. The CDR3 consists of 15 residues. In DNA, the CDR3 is TGTGCCACCAGCAGAGAAAGAGGGACTGTCGGGGAGCTGTTTTTT. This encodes CATSRERGTVGELFF.

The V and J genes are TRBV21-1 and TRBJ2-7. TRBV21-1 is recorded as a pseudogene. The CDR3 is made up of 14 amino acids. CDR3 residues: CASSKAGATYEQYF. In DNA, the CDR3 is TGTGCCAGCAGCAAAGCGGGGGCTACCTACGAGCAGTACTTC.

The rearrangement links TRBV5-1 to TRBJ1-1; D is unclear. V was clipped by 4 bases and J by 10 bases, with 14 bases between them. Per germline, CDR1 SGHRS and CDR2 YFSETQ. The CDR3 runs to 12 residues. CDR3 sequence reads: CASSPGVGLAFF. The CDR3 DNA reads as TGCGCCAGCAGCCCGGGTGTGGGTCTAGCTTTCTTT.

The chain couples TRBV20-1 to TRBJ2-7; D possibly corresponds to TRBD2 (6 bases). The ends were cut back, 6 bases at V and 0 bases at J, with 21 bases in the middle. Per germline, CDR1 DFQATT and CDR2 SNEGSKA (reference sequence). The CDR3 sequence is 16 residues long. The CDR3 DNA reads TGCAGTGCCGGGCTGAGTCGGGACTCCTCCTCCTACGAGCAGTACTTC. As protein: CSAGLSRDSSSYEQYF.

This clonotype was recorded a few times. CDR3 nucleotides: TGCAGTGTGGAGTCCTACAATGAGCAGTTCTTC. Amino acids: CSVESYNEQFF. The chain joins TRBV20-1 to TRBJ2-1; D is unclear. CDR1 and CDR2 from the germline V gene are DFQATT and SNEGSKA (reference sequence). Trimming took 7 bases from V and 1 from J, leaving 5 bases between them. The CDR3 is made up of 11 amino acids.

The CDR3 bases are TGTGCCAGCAGCAAAGTCCCGGGACTAGCGGTAGAGACCCAGTACTTC. Its translation is CASSKVPGLAVETQYF. The genes are TRBV21-1 and TRBJ2-5; TRBD2 is the table's D call and was not checked against the DNA. TRBV21-1 is a known pseudogene. This CDR3 spans 16 amino acids.